This T cell receptor beta chain was obtained from a study of coeliac disease. Cells were frozen in aliquots of roughly 500,000, and one aliquot per fraction was sequenced. Assay used: immunoSEQ multiplex PCR; TCRdb lists only in-frame clones, some missing. The table shows around 3,900 clones, with about 56% occurring only once. Remarks on this clone: Its antigen is as yet unknown.

Broader study findings: Most TRB amino acid sequences occurred in only one sample. Cross-contamination between intraepithelial and lamina propria cells was possible. Control samples showed higher TRB and TRG clonality than intraepithelial and lamina propria samples in active celiac disease.

Per germline, CDR1 SEHNR and CDR2 FQNEAQ (reference sequence). Trimming cost V 3 bases and J 5 bases, with 11 bases left between them. The CDR3 loop spans 15 amino acids. This chain uses TRBV7-9 with TRBJ1-6; maybe TRBD1 (6 bases). This clonotype was obtained from a man in his 70s with active celiac disease. The sequencing input was intraepithelial lymphocytes from the gut. DNA for the CDR3: TGTGCCAGCAGCTTGGGGGGGCCGAATAATTCACCCCTCCACTTT. This encodes CASSLGGPNNSPLHF.